The rows below give T cell receptor beta chains drawn from one sample of a study of control samples from healthy donors and cancer patients. Profiling relied on immunoSEQ multiplex PCR, and the TCRdb table lists in-frame clones only, not all of them. This repertoire shows over 200,000 clones, roughly 87% found once; its top ten account for 10% to 15%. The sequenced material came from PBMCs. These receptors all come from a woman aged 60-75 years with lung cancer. Both conserved end residues are part of each CDR3. Fields, in order: D gene, V gene, J gene, clone size, CDR3 protein, CDR3 DNA. D genes are given only for firm matches. Some rows have no size entry. The others give once, few or many, or a class for an expanded clone.

TRBD2,TRBV9,TRBJ2-3,few,CASSATSGRDTQYF,TGTGCCAGCAGCGCGACTAGCGGGAGAGATACGCAGTATTTT
-,TRBV5-5,TRBJ2-7,-,CASSLGTVWEQYF,TGTGCCAGCAGCTTGGGGACGGTCTGGGAGCAGTACTTC
-,TRBV5-1,TRBJ2-3,-,CASRIAALSTDTQYF,TGCGCCAGCAGAATAGCGGCCCTGAGCACAGATACGCAGTATTTT
-,TRBV5-1,TRBJ2-1,once,CASSPSASSYNEQFF,TGCGCCAGCAGCCCGAGTGCGAGCTCCTACAATGAGCAGTTCTTC
-,TRBV5-1,TRBJ2-3,-,CASSLRSGTDTQYF,TGCGCCAGCAGCTTGCGTAGCGGCACAGATACGCAGTATTTT
TRBD2,TRBV5-1,TRBJ2-7,-,CASSPSGGGYEQYF,TGCGCCAGCAGCCCCAGCGGGGGTGGCTACGAGCAGTACTTC
-,TRBV4-1,TRBJ2-2,few,CASSQHENTGELFF,TGCGCCAGCAGCCAACACGAGAACACCGGGGAGCTGTTTTTT
TRBD1,TRBV5-6,TRBJ1-5,-,CASSSGQGEAPWWPQHF,TGCGCCAGCAGCTCCGGACAGGGCGAGGCACCTTGGTGGCCCCAGCATTTT
-,TRBV28,TRBJ2-7,-,CASSSNWREQYF,TGTGCCAGCAGTTCAAATTGGCGGGAGCAGTACTTC
TRBD2,TRBV5-1,TRBJ2-5,-,CASSPGGQETQYF,TGCGCCAGCAGTCCCGGGGGGCAAGAGACCCAGTACTTC
-,TRBV28,TRBJ2-7,-,CASAPGQSYEQYF,TGTGCCAGCGCCCCCGGGCAGTCCTACGAGCAGTACTTC
TRBD2,TRBV30,TRBJ2-3,once,CAWMAGGPDTQYF,TGTGCCTGGATGGCGGGAGGGCCAGATACGCAGTATTTT
-,TRBV12-3/TRBV12-4,TRBJ2-2,few,CASTRGGTGELFF,TGTGCCAGCACCAGGGGGGGGACCGGGGAGCTGTTTTTT
-,TRBV5-1,TRBJ1-1,-,CASSGTALTEAFF,TGCGCCAGCAGCGGGACGGCACTCACTGAAGCTTTCTTT
TRBD2,TRBV5-1,TRBJ2-1,-,CASSPMASGAYNEQFF,TGCGCCAGCAGCCCCATGGCTAGCGGGGCCTACAATGAGCAGTTCTTC
TRBD1,TRBV7-2,TRBJ2-4,once,CASSLAGTGGVNIQYF,TGTGCCAGCAGCTTAGCGGGGACAGGGGGCGTAAACATTCAGTACTTC
-,TRBV2,TRBJ2-7,-,CASSFLPYEQYF,TGTGCCAGCAGTTTCTTACCGTACGAGCAGTACTTC
TRBD2,TRBV5-1,TRBJ2-7,-,CASSLFAGEGYGQYF,TGCGCCAGCAGCTTGTTCGCGGGAGAAGGGTATGGGCAGTACTTC
TRBD2,TRBV18,TRBJ2-7,-,CASSLLAGGSYEQYF,TGTGCCAGCTCACTACTAGCGGGAGGGTCCTACGAGCAGTACTTC
-,TRBV29-1,TRBJ2-7,few,CSVGWAYEQYF,TGCAGCGTAGGTTGGGCCTACGAGCAGTACTTC
-,TRBV9,TRBJ1-6,-,CASSVDGYSYNSPLHF,TGTGCCAGCAGCGTAGACGGATACTCCTATAATTCACCCCTCCACTTT
-,TRBV5-1,TRBJ2-5,-,CASSLSETQYF,TGCGCCAGCAGCTTGTCGGAGACCCAGTACTTC
-,TRBV9,TRBJ1-2,-,CASSVGRGVRYGYTF,TGTGCCAGCAGCGTCGGACGTGGGGTTCGGTATGGCTACACCTTC
-,TRBV7-9,TRBJ2-7,-,CASSSDGPRLVQYF,TGTGCCAGCAGCTCCGACGGACCGCGGTTGGTGCAGTACTTC
-,TRBV19,TRBJ2-5,-,CASSIGRIGAETQYF,TGTGCCAGTAGTATAGGGCGAATAGGGGCGGAGACCCAGTACTTC
-,TRBV11-2,TRBJ2-7,once,CASSVSGRYEQYF,TGTGCCAGCAGCGTCTCTGGGCGCTACGAGCAGTACTTC
-,TRBV19,TRBJ1-6,few,CASRTTGYNSPLHF,TGTGCCAGTAGAACTACAGGGTATAATTCACCCCTCCACTTT
-,TRBV3-1/TRBV3-2,TRBJ2-7,-,CASSTTQGGPYEQYF,TGTGCCAGCAGTACCACCCAGGGGGGGCCCTACGAGCAGTACTTC
-,TRBV28,TRBJ1-3,-,CASRGARLTGNTIYF,TGTGCCAGCAGAGGGGCACGGTTAACTGGAAACACCATATATTTT
-,TRBV18,TRBJ1-1,-,CASSPRQGPTYNEAFF,TGTGCCAGCTCACCACGGCAGGGGCCCACATACAATGAAGCTTTCTTT
TRBD2,TRBV6-5,TRBJ2-2,few,CASSHPRTSAGELFF,TGTGCCAGCAGTCATCCGAGGACTAGCGCCGGGGAGCTGTTTTTT
-,TRBV19,TRBJ2-3,-,CASSILDTQYF,TGTGCCAGTAGCATCCTGGATACGCAGTATTTT
TRBD1,TRBV12-3/TRBV12-4,TRBJ2-7,-,CASSSRTGSEQYF,TGTGCCAGCAGTTCCCGGACAGGGTCCGAGCAGTACTTC
-,TRBV29-1,TRBJ2-3,-,CSVDGGGGFGDTQYF,TGCAGCGTTGATGGGGGAGGCGGCTTTGGAGATACGCAGTATTTT
-,TRBV4-1,TRBJ1-2,-,CASSQPVGGNYGYTF,TGCGCCAGCAGCCAGCCGGTGGGGGGGAACTATGGCTACACCTTC
-,TRBV25-1,TRBJ2-1,once,CASSDSGINEQFF,TGTGCCAGCAGTGATTCTGGGATCAATGAGCAGTTCTTC
-,TRBV28,TRBJ2-1,-,CASSSGREKFF,TGTGCCAGCAGTTCGGGACGGGAGAAGTTCTTC
TRBD1,TRBV15,TRBJ1-2,-,CATSREGQLYQGYTF,TGTGCCACCAGCAGAGAGGGACAGCTCTATCAGGGCTACACCTTC
-,TRBV2,TRBJ2-3,-,CASSGLSEVQDTQYF,TGTGCCAGCAGTGGCCTGTCCGAGGTCCAAGATACGCAGTATTTT
-,TRBV4-2,TRBJ2-3,-,CASSQGARRDTQYF,TGTGCCAGCAGCCAAGGAGCCCGAAGAGATACGCAGTATTTT
-,TRBV10-3,TRBJ2-5,few,CAISENQETQYF,TGTGCCATCAGTGAGAACCAAGAGACCCAGTACTTC
-,TRBV28,TRBJ1-1,-,CASSPASTVRTEAFF,TGTGCCAGCAGCCCTGCCTCGACAGTGCGGACTGAAGCTTTCTTT
TRBD2,TRBV18,TRBJ2-1,-,CASSPSGRYNEQFF,TGTGCCAGCTCACCTAGCGGGAGGTACAATGAGCAGTTCTTC